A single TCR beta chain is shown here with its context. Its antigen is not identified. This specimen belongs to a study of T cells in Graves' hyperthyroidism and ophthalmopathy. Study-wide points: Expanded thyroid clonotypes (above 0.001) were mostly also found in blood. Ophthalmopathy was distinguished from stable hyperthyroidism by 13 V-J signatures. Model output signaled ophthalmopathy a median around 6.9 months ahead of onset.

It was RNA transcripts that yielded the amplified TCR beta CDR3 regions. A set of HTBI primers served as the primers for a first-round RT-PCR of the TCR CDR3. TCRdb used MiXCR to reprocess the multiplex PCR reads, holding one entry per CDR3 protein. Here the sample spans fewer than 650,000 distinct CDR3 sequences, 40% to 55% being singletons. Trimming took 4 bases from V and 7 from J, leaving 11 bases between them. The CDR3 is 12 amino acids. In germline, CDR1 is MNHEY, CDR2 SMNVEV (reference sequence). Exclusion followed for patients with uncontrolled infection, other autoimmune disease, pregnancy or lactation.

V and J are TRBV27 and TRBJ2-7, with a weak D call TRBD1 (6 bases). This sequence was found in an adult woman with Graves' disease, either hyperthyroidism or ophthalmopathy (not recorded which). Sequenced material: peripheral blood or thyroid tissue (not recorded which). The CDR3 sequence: CASSSTGSEQYF. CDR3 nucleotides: TGTGCCAGCAGTTCAACAGGGAGTGAGCAGTACTTC.